One and the same sample provided the 13 T cell receptor beta chains below, sequenced in a study of blood T cell repertoires in COVID-19. TCRdb's table, derived via immunoSEQ multiplex PCR, lists solely in-frame clones and lacks some. The data contain about 150,000 clones, 75% to 80% of them singletons. Sample: peripheral blood. Every receptor here comes from a woman aged 80 or older with acute or convalescent COVID-19.

This chain joins TRBV19 and TRBJ2-7, with D maybe TRBD2 (6 bases). There are 14 residues in the CDR3. Trimming shortened V by 9 bases and J by 1 base, and 16 bases separated the two germline ends. From germline, CDR1 is LNHDA and CDR2 SQIVND (reference sequence). Written as DNA, the CDR3 is TGTGCCAGCAAGACCGGGACTGGGTCCTACGAGCAGTACTTC. Translation gives CASKTGTGSYEQYF.

The chain combines TRBV28 with TRBJ2-7; TRBD2 is a possible D gene (5 bases). V was pared by 4 bases and J by 2 bases, with 15 bases between. Germline CDR1 and CDR2: MDHEN and SYDVKM. The length of the CDR3 is 15 residues. This chain's CDR3 is CASSWIARETYEQYF. As DNA, the CDR3 is TGTGCCAGCAGTTGGATAGCGCGAGAAACCTACGAGCAGTACTTC. Filled out from reference TRBV28 and TRBJ2-7, the complete variable domain reads DVKVTQSSRYLVKRTGEKVFLECVQDMDHENMFWYRQDPGLGLRLIYFSYDVKMKEKGDIPEGYSVSREKKERFSLILESASTNQTSMYLCASSWIARETYEQYFGPGTRLTVT.

The CDR3 region has the DNA TGTGCCAGCAGCTTAAAGCCCTCGCGGGAGGGAGGGGATACGCAGTATTTT. Amino acids: CASSLKPSREGGDTQYF. The chain carries TRBV11-3 and TRBJ2-3, with 9 bases aligning to TRBD2. This CDR3 is 17 amino acids long. Germline CDR1 SGHNT, CDR2 YENEEA. Unmatched junction bases numbered 12, after V lost 2 bases and J lost 6 bases.

A few counts support this clone. The gene calls are TRBV12-3 or TRBV12-4 and TRBJ1-2, with D tentatively TRBD1 (5 bases). V shed 5 bases and J shed 6 bases, with 13 bases lying between them. This CDR3 comprises 13 residues. The chain's CDR3 is CASSRGRLDGYTF. The CDR3 DNA reads TGTGCCAGCAGTAGGGGTAGATTGGATGGCTACACCTTC.

The J gene is TRBJ1-4, the V gene TRBV30, with 7 bases aligning to TRBD1. The CDR3 contains 15 residues. After removal of 1 base from V and 7 bases from J, the junction contained 9 bases not matched to a gene. From germline, CDR1 is GTSNPN and CDR2 SVGIG (reference sequence). The DNA for the CDR3 is TGTGCCTGGAGTGCCCGACAGGGAGTCGGTGAAAAACTGTTTTTT. Translating gives CAWSARQGVGEKLFF.

The chain combines TRBV25-1 with TRBJ1-4; 7 bases agree with TRBD1. This CDR3 is 16 amino acids long. Germline CDR1 and CDR2: MGHDK and SYGVNS. Trimming at V came to 4 bases and at J to 7 bases, leaving 12 bases not matched to a gene. CDR3 nucleotide sequence: TGTGCCAGCAGTGCGCAGACAGGGCTCCGGCCTGAAAAACTGTTTTTT. This translates into CASSAQTGLRPEKLFF. Full variable domain (missing parts from reference TRBV25-1 and TRBJ1-4): EADIYQTPRYLVIGTGKKITLECSQTMGHDKMYWYQQDPGMELHLIHYSYGVNSTEKGDLSSESTVSRIRTEHFPLTLESARPSHTSQYLCASSAQTGLRPEKLFFGSGTQLSVL.

The chain is built from TRBV11-2 and TRBJ2-3; 10 nucleotides align to TRBD2. Germline V gene lookup returns CDR1 SGHAT and CDR2 FQNNGV. J was trimmed by 4 bases and V by 5 bases; bases with no gene match: 3. The CDR3 runs to 14 residues. CDR3 residues: CASSPGTSADTQYF. CDR3 nucleotide sequence: TGTGCCAGCAGCCCAGGGACTAGCGCAGATACGCAGTATTTT.

The V and J genes are TRBV7-9 and TRBJ2-1; D is perhaps TRBD1 (7 bases). This CDR3 region has 14 residues. Germline V CDR1 and CDR2: SEHNR, FQNEAQ (reference sequence). The V end lost 5 bases, the J end lost 5 bases, and 13 bases lay between the germline ends. CDR3 sequence: CASSPGGGDNEQFF. The CDR3 bases are TGTGCCAGCAGCCCAGGGGGAGGAGACAATGAGCAGTTCTTC.

This clone was observed a few times. Here the CDR3 reads CASSPGQGGYGYTF. In nucleotides, the CDR3 is TGTGCCAGCAGCCCGGGACAGGGAGGCTATGGCTACACCTTC. The J gene is TRBJ1-2, the V gene TRBV5-4, with 9 bases that match TRBD1. From germline, CDR1 is SGHNT and CDR2 YYREEE (reference sequence). This CDR3 is 14 amino acids long. V lost 4 bases to trimming and J lost 4 bases; unmatched junction nucleotides: 5.

This clone was observed once. The chain joins TRBV3-1 (or the pseudogene TRBV3-2) to TRBJ2-5, with 10 positions matching TRBD2. The CDR3 is 17 amino acids. The V and J ends lost 0 bases and 2 bases, in that order; junction bases with no gene match: 6. Germline V gene lookup returns CDR1 LGHDT and CDR2 YNNKEL (reference sequence). CDR3 amino acids: CASSQEGASGGQETQYF. CDR3 DNA sequence: TGTGCCAGCAGCCAAGAGGGGGCTAGCGGGGGACAAGAGACCCAGTACTTC.

The chain uses TRBV2 and TRBJ2-7; D is uncertain. Trimming shortened V by 6 bases and J by 3 bases, and 12 bases separated the two germline ends. The CDR3 length is 13 residues. Germline V gives CDR1 SNHLY, CDR2 FYNNEI. The CDR3 here is CASRGDAFYEQYF. In DNA form, the CDR3 reads TGTGCCAGCAGAGGAGACGCCTTCTACGAGCAGTACTTC.

This clone was recorded once. The chain links TRBV4-1 to TRBJ2-2; 12 bases align to TRBD2. The ends lost 8 bases at V and 7 bases at J; junction bases unmatched: 5. Germline values: CDR1 MGHRA, CDR2 YSYEKL. The length of the CDR3 is 14 residues. This CDR3 is CASRLAGGIGELFF. CDR3 nucleotides: TGCGCCAGCCGTCTAGCGGGAGGGATCGGGGAGCTGTTTTTT.

This clone was observed a single time. The CDR3 region is CASAPQWNTEAFF. The CDR3 DNA follows: TGTGCCAGTGCCCCTCAGTGGAACACTGAAGCTTTCTTT. This chain connects TRBV19 to TRBJ1-1; D is unresolved. The CDR3 covers 13 residues. CDR1 is LNHDA and CDR2 is SQIVND in the germline V gene (reference sequence). With 8 bases removed from V and 1 base from J, the gap between germline ends came to 11 bases.